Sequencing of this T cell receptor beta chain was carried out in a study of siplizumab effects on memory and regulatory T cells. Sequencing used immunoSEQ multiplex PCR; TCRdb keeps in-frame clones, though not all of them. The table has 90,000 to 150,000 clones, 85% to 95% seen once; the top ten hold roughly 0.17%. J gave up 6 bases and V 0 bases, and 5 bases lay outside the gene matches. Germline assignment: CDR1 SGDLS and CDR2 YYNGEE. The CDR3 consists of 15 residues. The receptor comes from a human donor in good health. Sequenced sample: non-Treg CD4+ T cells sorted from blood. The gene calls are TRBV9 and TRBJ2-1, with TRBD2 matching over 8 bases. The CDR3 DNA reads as TGTGCCAGCAGCGTAGCCGGGGGGGTGGTCAATGAGCAGTTCTTC. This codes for CASSVAGGVVNEQFF.